This T cell receptor (beta chain) was found in a study of blood T cell repertoires in COVID-19. Study background: Sources were T cells, B-cell-depleted T cells, or PBMCs; the material itself was cDNA or gDNA.

Methods used by the authors: Amplification from reference gene primers served as the basis for estimated nucleated cell counts. Sequencing was performed with immunoSEQ multiplex PCR; in TCRdb, only in-frame clones are kept and a portion is missing. D and trimming were read from the DNA, whereas the V and J calls and clone size are those reported in that table. The table includes some 200,000 clones, approximately 88% detected once. V lost 2 bases and J 6 bases, leaving 11 bases between the germline ends. The CDR3 loop spans 15 amino acids. Per the germline V gene, CDR1 is SNHLY and CDR2 is FYNNEI. This sequence was found in a woman under 30 who had recovered from COVID-19. Sequencing was done on a sample of PBMCs or T cells enriched from blood (not recorded which). J is TRBJ1-6 and V is TRBV2; a possible D gene is TRBD1 (6 bases). CDR3 residues: CASSEPRQANSPLHF. CDR3 nucleotide sequence: TGTGCCAGCAGTGAACCCCGACAGGCTAATTCACCCCTCCACTTT.